These 18 T cell receptor beta chains were all obtained from the same sample, sequenced in a study of T cells in women clearing cervical HPV infection. Sequenced by immunoSEQ multiplex PCR; TCRdb stores in-frame clones only, minus some. This sample's table has some 31,000 clones. Sequenced material: blood buffy coat. These receptors were taken from a woman aged 18-70 years with a cervical HPV16 infection that either progressed to CIN3+ or cleared (not recorded which).

On this clone: The CDR3 end is not reached by the read, which stops 3 residues before it; the germline J gene fills it in. The V call is TRBV7-9, the J call TRBJ2-4, with a weak D call TRBD1 (6 bases). CDR3 length: 12 amino acids. Germline-derived CDR1 and CDR2 are SEHNR and FQNEAQ (reference sequence). CDR3 loop: CASSPDSYGQYF. Incomplete CDR3 DNA: TGTGCCAGCAGCCCGGACAGCTATGGT.

Points on this clone: The read falls 3 residues short of the CDR3 end, and the missing part is taken from the germline J gene. The chain couples TRBV7-3 to TRBJ1-2, with 11 bases that match TRBD1. V trimming: 2 bases; J trimming: 4 bases; junction bases outside the gene matches: 12. The V gene's germline CDR1 is SGHTA and CDR2 FQGTGA. The CDR3 is made up of 18 amino acids. The CDR3 here is CASSLRGRGQGVSYGYTF. The part of the CDR3 DNA that was read is TGTGCCAGCAGCTTACGTGGACGGGGACAGGGGGTTAGCTATGGC. Drawing the rest from reference TRBV7-3 and TRBJ1-2, the complete variable domain is GAGVSQTPSNKVTEKGKYVELRCDPISGHTALYWYRQSLGQGPEFLIYFQGTGAADDSGLPNDRFFAVRPEGSVSTLKIQRTERGDSAVYLCASSLRGRGQGVSYGYTFGSGTRLTVV.

On this clone: The CDR3 extends 3 residues past the end of the read, so its final part is completed from the germline J gene. This chain joins TRBV7-2 and TRBJ2-3; D call uncertain. Germline assignment: CDR1 SGHTA and CDR2 FQGNSA. The CDR3 runs 15 residues. The covered CDR3 bases are TGTGCCAGCAGCTTAATGCCCTTCGGTAGAGAGACG. The encoded protein is CASSLMPFGRET. Given in full, the CDR3 is CASSLMPFGRETQYF.

A word on this clone: The read terminates 3 residues before the CDR3 end, so the remaining end is supplied by the germline J gene. The chain carries TRBV19 and TRBJ2-2; 10 bases map to TRBD1. Germline CDR1 LNHDA, CDR2 SQIVND (reference sequence). The CDR3 is 14 amino acids. After removal of 9 bases from V and 4 bases from J, the junction contained 5 bases not matched to a gene. CDR3 residues: CASTGQGSTGELFF. CDR3 DNA (partial): TGTGCCAGCACGGGACAGGGGTCCACCGGGGAG.

With respect to this clone: Coverage ceases 3 residues before the CDR3 finishes, and the germline J gene fills in the end. This chain joins TRBV7-6 and TRBJ2-7; D perhaps matches TRBD1 (6 bases). This CDR3 is built from 11 residues. V was cut by 6 bases and J by 6 bases, with 9 bases left in between. Germline V CDR1 and CDR2: SGHVS, FNYEAQ. The CDR3 region is CASSQGGEQYF. CDR3 DNA (partial): TGTGCCAGCAGTCAAGGGGGCGAG.

As regards this clone: One end of the junction is discordant with germline, which a read error may explain. The CDR3 end falls 3 residues outside the read, so it is completed with the germline J gene. Other nucleotide sequences from this sample produce the same CDR3. The rearrangement links TRBV7-3 to TRBJ1-1; D is unclear. In germline, CDR1 is SGHTA, CDR2 FQGTGA. The CDR3 extends over 13 amino acids. The CDR3 protein is CASSLGQKTEAFF. CDR3 DNA, as far as it was read: TGTGCCAGTAGCTTAGGGCAGAAGACTGAA.

Comments on this clone: The read ends 3 residues early relative to the CDR3; the germline J gene fills the gap. The chain links TRBV7-2 to TRBJ2-1; D is possibly TRBD2 (6 bases). This CDR3 is built from 15 residues. In germline, CDR1 is SGHTA, CDR2 FQGNSA. The V and J ends lost 2 bases and 2 bases respectively, with 10 bases between them. The CDR3 sequence: CASSLHSSAYNEQFF. CDR3 DNA (partial): TGTGCCAGCAGCTTACATTCTAGCGCCTACAATGAG. Complete variable domain (other parts from reference TRBV7-2 and TRBJ2-1): GAGVSQSPSNKVTEKGKDVELRCDPISGHTALYWYRQSLGQGLEFLIYFQGNSAPDKSGLPSDRFSAERTGGSVSTLTIQRTQQEDSAVYLCASSLHSSAYNEQFFGPGTRLTVL.

Points on this clone: The read is 3 residues too short to cover the CDR3 end, so that end is filled in from the germline J gene. J is TRBJ2-2 and V is TRBV18; D unclear. The germline V gene encodes CDR1 KGHSH and CDR2 LQKENI. This CDR3 has 13 residues. The CDR3 here is CASSPQANEKLFF. The sequenced CDR3 bases are TGTGCCAGCTCACCTCAGGCTAATGAAAAG.

About this clone itself: Sequencing ends 3 residues short of the CDR3 end; the germline J gene provides the rest. This sequence joins TRBV19 and TRBJ2-1; perhaps TRBD1 as D (6 bases). The germline CDR1 and CDR2 sequences are LNHDA and SQIVND (reference sequence). The CDR3 is 15 amino acids. V was pared by 9 bases and J by 6 bases, with 21 bases between. The sequenced CDR3 bases are TGTGCCAGCCACCAGGGGCGCGGCCTCCTCAATGAG. Its translation is CASHQGRGLLNE. The entire CDR3 protein is CASHQGRGLLNEQFF.

A note on this clone: The CDR3 extends 3 residues past the end of the read, so its final part is completed from the germline J gene. The chain has TRBV19 and TRBJ2-1; TRBD2 matches 12 bases. CDR1 is LNHDA and CDR2 is SQIVND in the germline V gene (reference sequence). This CDR3 has 19 residues. V dropped 1 base and J dropped 0; count of bases not matched to a gene: 7. CDR3 bases read: TGTGCCAGTAGTATAGCCCTAGCGGGAGGGTTGGGCTCCTACAATGAG. The encoded protein is CASSIALAGGLGSYNE. The CDR3 in its entirety is CASSIALAGGLGSYNEQFF.

In the case of this clone: The CDR3 is cut off 3 residues early in the read; its end comes from the germline J gene. The V and J genes are TRBV18 and TRBJ2-3, with D perhaps matching TRBD1 (6 bases). Trimming removed 6 bases from V and 3 bases from J, with 13 bases in between. This CDR3 comprises 14 residues. Germline CDR1 and CDR2: KGHSH and LQKENI. Incomplete CDR3 DNA: TGTGCCAGCTCGCCGGACAGAGGTACAGATACG. Translated: CASSPDRGTDT. In full, the CDR3 reads CASSPDRGTDTQYF.

This chain's CDR3 is CASSPPNLGGELFF. The covered CDR3 bases are TGTGCCAGCTCACCACCGAACCTCGGCGGGGAG. The chain is built from TRBV18 and TRBJ2-2, with D unresolved. The read comes to an end 3 residues before the CDR3 does, leaving the germline J gene to fill in the end. V was clipped by 0 bases and J by 7 bases, with 9 bases between them. Looked up from germline, CDR1 is KGHSH and CDR2 is LQKENI. The CDR3 length is 14 residues.

About this clone: The read finishes 3 residues shy of the CDR3 end, and the germline J gene is used to complete it. The chain links TRBV7-7 to TRBJ2-5; TRBD2 matches 9 bases. The CDR3 consists of 16 residues. Per germline, CDR1 SSHAT and CDR2 FNYEAQ (reference sequence). V lost 2 bases, J lost 4 bases, and 8 bases stayed unmatched. CDR3 DNA (partial): TGTGCCAGCAGCTTATTCCCGACTAGCGGCGGAGAGACC. Its translation is CASSLFPTSGGET. The complete CDR3 sequence is CASSLFPTSGGETQYF.

As concerns this clone: Read data end 3 residues before the CDR3 end; the end is taken from the germline J gene. The genes are TRBV30 and TRBJ1-6; TRBD1 aligns across 8 bases. The germline CDR1 and CDR2 sequences are GTSNPN and SVGIG (reference sequence). CDR3 length: 14 amino acids. The trim removed 6 bases at V and 8 bases at J, leaving 9 bases unmatched. The CDR3 is CACPGQGAYSPLHF. The sequenced CDR3 bases are TGTGCCTGCCCGGGGCAGGGGGCTTATTCACCC.

The CDR3 region is CASRQGVNTGELFF. The part of the CDR3 DNA that was read is TGTGCCAGCAGGCAGGGGGTGAACACCGGGGAG. This chain joins TRBV2 and TRBJ2-2; 7 bases map to TRBD1. The read ends 3 residues early relative to the CDR3; the germline J gene fills the gap. The germline V gene encodes CDR1 SNHLY and CDR2 FYNNEI. The CDR3 runs to 14 residues. The J segment lost 1 base and the V segment lost 6 bases, leaving 2 bases of the junction unmatched.

Comments on this clone: The CDR3 extends 3 residues past the end of the read, so its final part is completed from the germline J gene. The chain uses TRBV2 and TRBJ1-1; D is possibly TRBD1 (5 bases). The CDR3 length is 14 residues. Trimming left V 4 bases short and J 0 bases short, with 9 bases between. Germline V gives CDR1 SNHLY, CDR2 FYNNEI. The DNA read from the CDR3 is TGTGCCAGCAGTGGGGGGGGACTGAACACTGAA. Translated, it gives CASSGGGLNTE. The full CDR3 sequence reads CASSGGGLNTEAFF.

In the case of this clone: Coverage ceases 3 residues before the CDR3 finishes, and the germline J gene fills in the end. The chain recombines TRBV20-1 with TRBJ2-7; tentative D call: TRBD1 (7 bases). The CDR3 has 16 amino acids. V gave up 4 bases and J gave up 3 bases, with 22 bases separating them. The germline gives CDR1 DFQATT, CDR2 SNEGSKA (reference sequence). The sequenced part of the CDR3 DNA is TGCAGTGCTATCTCGCCCCTACAGGGGAGGCTCTACGAG. Amino acids: CSAISPLQGRLYE. The CDR3 in full is CSAISPLQGRLYEQYF.

In regard to this clone: The read halts 3 residues ahead of the CDR3 end, with the missing end drawn from the germline J gene. This chain uses TRBV29-1 with TRBJ1-2; D is perhaps TRBD1 (5 bases). The CDR3 extends over 13 amino acids. Germline CDR1 SQVTM, CDR2 ANQGSEA. CDR3 amino acids: CSAKFVGGGGYTF. Partial CDR3 DNA: TGCAGCGCCAAGTTCGTCGGGGGAGGAGGT. The complete variable domain, with remaining parts taken from reference TRBV29-1 and TRBJ1-2, reads SAVISQKPSRDICQRGTSLTIQCQVDSQVTMMFWYRQQPGQSLTLIATANQGSEATYESGFVIDKFPISRPNLTFSTLTVSNMSPEDSSIYLCSAKFVGGGGYTFGSGTRLTVV.